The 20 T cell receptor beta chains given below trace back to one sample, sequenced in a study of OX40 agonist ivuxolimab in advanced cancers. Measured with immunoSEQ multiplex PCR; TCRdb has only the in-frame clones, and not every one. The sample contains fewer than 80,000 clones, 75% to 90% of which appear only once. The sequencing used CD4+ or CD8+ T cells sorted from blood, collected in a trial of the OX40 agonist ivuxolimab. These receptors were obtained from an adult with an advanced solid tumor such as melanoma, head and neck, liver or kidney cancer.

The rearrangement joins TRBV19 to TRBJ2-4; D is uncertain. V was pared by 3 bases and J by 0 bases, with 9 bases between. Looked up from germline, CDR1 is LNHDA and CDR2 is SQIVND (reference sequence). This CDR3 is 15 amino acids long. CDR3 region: CASSIMDIAKNIQYF. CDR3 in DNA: TGTGCCAGTAGTATTATGGATATAGCCAAAAACATTCAGTACTTC.

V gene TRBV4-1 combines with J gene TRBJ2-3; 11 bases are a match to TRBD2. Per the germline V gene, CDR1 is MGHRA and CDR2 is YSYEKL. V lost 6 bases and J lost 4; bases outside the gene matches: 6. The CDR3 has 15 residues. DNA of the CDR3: TGCGCCAGCAGTACTAGCGGGAGCACCGCAGATACGCAGTATTTT. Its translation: CASSTSGSTADTQYF.

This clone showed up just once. Written as DNA, the CDR3 is TGTGCCAGCAGCTTGGGTAGGGCTTCTGGAAACACCATATATTTT. Amino acid sequence: CASSLGRASGNTIYF. V gene TRBV13 combines with J gene TRBJ1-3; no clear D gene. Germline loops: CDR1 PRHDT, CDR2 FYEKMQ (reference sequence). The CDR3 contains 15 residues. V shed 3 bases and J shed 1 base, with 10 bases lying between them.

DNA for the CDR3: TGTGCCAGCAGTTTATGGGGGACAGGGTCAAATCAGCCCCAGCATTTT. It specifies CASSLWGTGSNQPQHF. This rearrangement joins TRBV27 to TRBJ1-5; 9 nucleotides match TRBD1. The V gene end was trimmed by 1 base and the J gene end by 4 bases; junction bases not matched to a gene: 5. CDR3 length equals 16 residues. Per germline, CDR1 MNHEY and CDR2 SMNVEV (reference sequence).

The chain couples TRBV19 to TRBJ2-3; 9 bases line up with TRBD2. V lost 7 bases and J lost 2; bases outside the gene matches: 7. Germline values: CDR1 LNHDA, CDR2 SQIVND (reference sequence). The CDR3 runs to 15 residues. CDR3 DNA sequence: TGTGCCAGTAAACCTCTAGCGGGGCCCACAGATACGCAGTATTTT. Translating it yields CASKPLAGPTDTQYF.

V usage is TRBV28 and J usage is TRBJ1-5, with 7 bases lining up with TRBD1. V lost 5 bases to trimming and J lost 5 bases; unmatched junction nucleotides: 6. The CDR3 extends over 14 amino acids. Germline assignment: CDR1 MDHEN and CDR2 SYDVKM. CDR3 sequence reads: CASSVGQIYQPQHF. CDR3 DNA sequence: TGTGCCAGCAGTGTGGGACAGATCTATCAGCCCCAGCATTTT.

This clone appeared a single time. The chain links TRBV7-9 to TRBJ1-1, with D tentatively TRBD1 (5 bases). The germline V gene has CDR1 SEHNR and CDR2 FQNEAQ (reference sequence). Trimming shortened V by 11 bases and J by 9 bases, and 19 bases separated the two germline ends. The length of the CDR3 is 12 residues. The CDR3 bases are TGTGCCTGGGAAGATCCCGGGACTAAAGCTTTCTTT. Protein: CAWEDPGTKAFF.

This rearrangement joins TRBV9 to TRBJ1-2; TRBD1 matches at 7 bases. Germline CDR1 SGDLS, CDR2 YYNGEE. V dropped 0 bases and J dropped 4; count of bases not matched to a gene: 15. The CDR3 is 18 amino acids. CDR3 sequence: CASSVEGRPGQKAYGYTF. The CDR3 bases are TGTGCCAGCAGCGTAGAGGGTAGACCGGGACAGAAGGCCTATGGCTACACCTTC.

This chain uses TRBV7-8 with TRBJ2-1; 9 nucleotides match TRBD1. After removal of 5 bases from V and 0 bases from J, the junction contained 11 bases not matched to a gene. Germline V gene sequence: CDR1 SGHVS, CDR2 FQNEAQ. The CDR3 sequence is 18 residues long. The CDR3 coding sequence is TGTGCCAGCAGCGCCGGGACAGGGTCCCCCAGCTCCTACAATGAGCAGTTCTTC. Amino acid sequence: CASSAGTGSPSSYNEQFF. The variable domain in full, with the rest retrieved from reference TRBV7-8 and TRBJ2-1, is GAGVSQSPRYKVAKRGQDVALRCDPISGHVSLFWYQQALGQGPEFLTYFQNEAQLDKSGLPSDRFFAERPEGSVSTLKIQRTQQEDSAVYLCASSAGTGSPSSYNEQFFGPGTRLTVL.

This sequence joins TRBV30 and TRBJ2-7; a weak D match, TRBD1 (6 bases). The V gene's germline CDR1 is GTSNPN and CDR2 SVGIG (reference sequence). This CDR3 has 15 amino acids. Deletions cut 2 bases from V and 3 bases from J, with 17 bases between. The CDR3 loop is CAWSFATGLNYEQYF. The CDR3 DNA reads TGTGCCTGGAGTTTTGCGACAGGCCTTAACTACGAGCAGTACTTC.

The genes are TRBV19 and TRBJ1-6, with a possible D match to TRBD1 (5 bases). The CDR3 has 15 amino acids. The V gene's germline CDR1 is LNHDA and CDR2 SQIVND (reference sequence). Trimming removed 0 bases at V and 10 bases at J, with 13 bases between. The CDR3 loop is CASSIDAGRRSPLHF. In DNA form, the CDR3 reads TGTGCCAGTAGTATAGACGCAGGGAGGCGGTCACCCCTCCACTTT.

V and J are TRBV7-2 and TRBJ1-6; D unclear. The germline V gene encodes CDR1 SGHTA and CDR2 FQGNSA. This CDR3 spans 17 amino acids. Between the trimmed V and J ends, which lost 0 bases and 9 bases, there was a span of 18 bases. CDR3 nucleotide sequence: TGTGCCAGCAGCTTAGCGAGTTTAACCCTGACCGGTTCACCCCTCCACTTT. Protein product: CASSLASLTLTGSPLHF.

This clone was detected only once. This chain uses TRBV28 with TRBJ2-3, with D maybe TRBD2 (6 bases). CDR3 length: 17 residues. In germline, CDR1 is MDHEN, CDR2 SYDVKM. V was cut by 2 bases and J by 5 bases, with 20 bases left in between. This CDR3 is CASSLEDGTQWGDTQYF. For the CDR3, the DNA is TGTGCCAGCAGTTTAGAGGACGGGACTCAATGGGGAGATACGCAGTATTTT.

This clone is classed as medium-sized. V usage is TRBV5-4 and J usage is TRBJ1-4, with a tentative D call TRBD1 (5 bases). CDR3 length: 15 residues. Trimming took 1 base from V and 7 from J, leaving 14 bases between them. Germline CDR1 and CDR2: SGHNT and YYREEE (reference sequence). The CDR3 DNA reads TGTGCCAGCAGCTTGAGCACAGGTCTCGGTGAAAAACTGTTTTTT. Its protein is CASSLSTGLGEKLFF.

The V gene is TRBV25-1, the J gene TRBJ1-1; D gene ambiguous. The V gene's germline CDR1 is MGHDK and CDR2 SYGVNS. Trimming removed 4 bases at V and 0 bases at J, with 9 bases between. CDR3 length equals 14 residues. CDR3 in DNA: TGTGCCAGCAGTGCCGGGTCATTGAACACTGAAGCTTTCTTT. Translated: CASSAGSLNTEAFF.

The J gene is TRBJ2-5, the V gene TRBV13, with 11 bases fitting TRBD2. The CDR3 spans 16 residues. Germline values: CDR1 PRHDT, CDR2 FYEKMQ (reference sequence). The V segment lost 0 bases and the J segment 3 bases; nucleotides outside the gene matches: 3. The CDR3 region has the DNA TGTGCCAGCAGCTTAGGAGGTAGCGGGAGGGAAGAGACCCAGTACTTC. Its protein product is CASSLGGSGREETQYF. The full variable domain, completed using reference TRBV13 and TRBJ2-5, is AAGVIQSPRHLIKEKRETATLKCYPIPRHDTVYWYQQGPGQDPQFLISFYEKMQSDKGSIPDRFSAQQFSDYHSELNMSSLELGDSALYFCASSLGGSGREETQYFGPGTRLLVL.

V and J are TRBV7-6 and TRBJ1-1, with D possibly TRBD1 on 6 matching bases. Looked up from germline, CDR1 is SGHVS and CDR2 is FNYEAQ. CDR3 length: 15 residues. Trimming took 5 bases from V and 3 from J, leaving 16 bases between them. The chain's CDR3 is CASSLAGGPYTEAFF. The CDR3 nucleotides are TGTGCCAGCAGCCTCGCCGGGGGCCCATACACTGAAGCTTTCTTT.

CDR3 region: CASSFGQGNYEQYF. Written as DNA, the CDR3 is TGTGCCAGCAGCTTCGGACAGGGCAACTACGAGCAGTACTTC. The V and J genes are TRBV5-8 and TRBJ2-7; TRBD1 matches 8 bases. In germline, CDR1 is SGHTS, CDR2 YDEGEE. This CDR3 is 14 amino acids long. With 2 bases clipped from V and 3 bases from J, the junction kept 4 bases outside the gene matches.

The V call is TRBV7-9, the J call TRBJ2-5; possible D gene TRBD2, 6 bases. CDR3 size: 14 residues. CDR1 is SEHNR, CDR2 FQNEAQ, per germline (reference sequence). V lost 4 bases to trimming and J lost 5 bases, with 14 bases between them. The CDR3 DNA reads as TGTGCCAGCAGCTATCCCGGGACTCCGGAGACCCAGTACTTC. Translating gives CASSYPGTPETQYF.

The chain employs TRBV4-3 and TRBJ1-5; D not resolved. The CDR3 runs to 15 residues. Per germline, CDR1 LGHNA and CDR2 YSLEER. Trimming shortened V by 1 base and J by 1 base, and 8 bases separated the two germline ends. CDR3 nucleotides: TGCGCCAGCAGCCAAGGCCCCATGAGCAATCAGCCCCAGCATTTT. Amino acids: CASSQGPMSNQPQHF.